This TCR beta chain came from a study of CD8 T cells in ankylosing spondylitis. Each CDR3 protein gets one entry after TCRdb re-called the 5' RACE reads with MiXCR. The sample contains a few hundred thousand distinct CDR3 sequences, over 15% of which appear only once. As regards this clonotype: As yet, its antigen is unknown.

General study findings and limits: It was reported that disease-linked clones were significantly enriched in matched ankylosing spondylitis synovial fluid. A motif of 7 to 9 highly homologous TCR beta variants was seen as apparently characteristic of ankylosing spondylitis blood.

Looked up from germline, CDR1 is SGHRS and CDR2 is YFSETQ. This CDR3 region has 14 residues. Trimming at V came to 3 bases and at J to 3 bases, leaving 3 bases not matched to a gene. The sequencing input was blood, either unsorted or a sorted T cell fraction (not recorded which). The origin of this receptor is a male donor with ankylosing spondylitis or in good health (not recorded which). This rearrangement joins TRBV5-1 to TRBJ2-4, with 7 positions matching TRBD1. The CDR3 sequence: CASSSGQFKNIQYF. In DNA, the CDR3 is TGCGCCAGCAGCTCGGGACAGTTCAAAAACATTCAGTACTTC.